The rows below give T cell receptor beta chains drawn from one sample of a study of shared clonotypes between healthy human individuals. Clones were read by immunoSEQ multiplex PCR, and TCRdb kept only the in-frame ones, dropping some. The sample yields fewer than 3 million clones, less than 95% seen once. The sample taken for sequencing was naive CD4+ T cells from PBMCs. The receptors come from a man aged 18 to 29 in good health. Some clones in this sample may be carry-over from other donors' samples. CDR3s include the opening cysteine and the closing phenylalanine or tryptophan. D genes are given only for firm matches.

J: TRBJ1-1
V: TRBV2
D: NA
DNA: TGTGCCAGCAGTGACGGGTTCGCTGAAGCTTTCTTT
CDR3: CASSDGFAEAFF

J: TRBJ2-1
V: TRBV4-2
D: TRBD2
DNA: TGTGCCAGCAGCCCCAGGGGAGCGGGAGTAGTAAGCGATGAGCAGTTCTTC
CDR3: CASSPRGAGVVSDEQFF

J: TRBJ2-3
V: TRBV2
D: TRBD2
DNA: TGTGCCAGCAGGGCGACCCGCCCTAGCGGGAGAAACACAGATACGCAGTATTTT
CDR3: CASRATRPSGRNTDTQYF

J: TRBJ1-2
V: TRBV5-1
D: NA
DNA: TGCGCCAGCAGTCAGAGTACAGGGAGCGGCTACACCTTC
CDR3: CASSQSTGSGYTF

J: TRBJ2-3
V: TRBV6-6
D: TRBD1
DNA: TGTGCCAGCAGTATTAACAGGGGCAATGGAGATACGCAGTATTTT
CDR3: CASSINRGNGDTQYF

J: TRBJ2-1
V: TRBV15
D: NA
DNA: TGTGCCACCCTGGCGCCTACTTCGGACAATGAGCAGTTCTTC
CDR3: CATLAPTSDNEQFF

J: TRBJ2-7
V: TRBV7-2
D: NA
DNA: TGTGCCAGCAGCCTATGGGCGGGGGCGGTTAGCGAGCAGTACTTC
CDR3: CASSLWAGAVSEQYF

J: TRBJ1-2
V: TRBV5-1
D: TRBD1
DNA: TGCGCCAGCAGTTCCCACGGACAGGACTATGGCTACACCTTC
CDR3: CASSSHGQDYGYTF

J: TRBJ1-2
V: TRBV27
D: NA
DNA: TGTGCCAGCAGTACGGGGACGGCCTATGGCTACACCTTC
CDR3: CASSTGTAYGYTF

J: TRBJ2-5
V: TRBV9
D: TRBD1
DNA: TGTGCCAGCAGCGCAGGGGGACGGGAGACCCAGTACTTC
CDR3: CASSAGGRETQYF

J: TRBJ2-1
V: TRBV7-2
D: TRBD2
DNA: TGTGCCAGCAGCGTGGCTAGCGGGAGGAGGAGAAATGAGCAGTTCTTC
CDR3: CASSVASGRRRNEQFF

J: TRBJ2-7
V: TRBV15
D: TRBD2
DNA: TGTGCCACCAGCAGAGTCGGACTAGCGGGAGCATACGAGCAGTACTTC
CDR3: CATSRVGLAGAYEQYF

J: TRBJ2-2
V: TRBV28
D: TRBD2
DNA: TGTGCCAGCAGACTAGCGGGCGCGAACACCGGGGAGCTGTTTTTT
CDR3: CASRLAGANTGELFF

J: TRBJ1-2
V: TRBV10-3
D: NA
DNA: TGTGCCATCAGGCGTGACAGTTATGGCTACACCTTC
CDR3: CAIRRDSYGYTF

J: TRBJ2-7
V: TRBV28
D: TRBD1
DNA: TGTGCCAGCAGTTTGGTAGGACAGGGGCAATGGCGCGAGCAGTACTTC
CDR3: CASSLVGQGQWREQYF